These T cell receptor beta chains were read from a single sample in a study of blood T cell repertoires in COVID-19. Assay: immunoSEQ multiplex PCR; the TCRdb copy retains only in-frame clones and omits some. The sample has about 300,000 clones; over 85% are singletons. Sequencing was performed on PBMCs or T cells enriched from blood (not recorded which). The receptors come from a woman in her forties or fifties who had been exposed to COVID-19. The CDR3 runs from the conserved cysteine through the conserved F or W. The D gene is left open where the match is weak. Rows give clone size only sometimes, using once, few, many, or a class for an expanded clone.

>.|.|15|TRBJ2-1|TRBV5-1
TGCGCCAGCAGCTTGTGGCGGGCCGCCGTAGATGAGCAGTTCTTC
CASSLWRAAVDEQFF
>.|.|12|TRBJ2-7|TRBV2
TGTGCCAGCGGGGGGGCTAGCTACGAGCAGTACTTC
CASGGASYEQYF
>TRBD1|.|15|TRBJ2-5|TRBV19
TGTGCCAGTAGTATCTCGACAGGGCATGTTGAGACCCAGTACTTC
CASSISTGHVETQYF
>.|few|17|TRBJ2-1|TRBV18
TGTGCCAGCTCACCGGCCCTACAGGGAACGGGATACAATGAGCAGTTCTTC
CASSPALQGTGYNEQFF
>TRBD1|.|17|TRBJ1-6|TRBV3-1/TRBV3-2
TGTGCCAGCAGCCTCGACAGGGAAAGCTCCTATAATTCACCCCTCCACTTT
CASSLDRESSYNSPLHF
>TRBD2|.|15|TRBJ2-1|TRBV6-5
TGTGCCAGCAGCCAAACTAGCGGGATTTACAATGAGCAGTTCTTC
CASSQTSGIYNEQFF
>.|.|15|TRBJ2-1|TRBV3-1/TRBV3-2
TGTGCCAGCAGCCCAGGGCAGCAACACTACAATGAGCAGTTCTTC
CASSPGQQHYNEQFF
>TRBD1|.|15|TRBJ2-1|TRBV5-1
TGCGCCAGCAGCAGGGACAGGGGGTTCTACAATGAGCAGTTCTTC
CASSRDRGFYNEQFF
>.|.|11|TRBJ1-4|TRBV29-1
TGCAGCGTTGAGGGGGGGGGCGAACTGTTTTTT
CSVEGGGELFF
>.|.|15|TRBJ1-4|TRBV7-9
TGTGCCAGCAGCTTAGACGGGAGTATGAATGAAAAACTGTTTTTT
CASSLDGSMNEKLFF